Here is one T cell receptor beta chain with its context. This entry is derived from a study of blood T cell repertoires in COVID-19. The wider study: Material from acute and convalescent COVID-19 was sourced from the United States, Italy and Spain.

As handled by the study authors: Estimation of nucleated cell counts was performed using reference gene primer amplification. The data were produced by immunoSEQ multiplex PCR, yet TCRdb's version contains in-frame clones alone and is incomplete. That table furnishes V, J and clone size, whereas the DNA furnished D and trimming. The sample has fewer than 250,000 clones, about 86% seen once. The CDR3 consists of 16 residues. In germline, CDR1 is MDHEN, CDR2 SYDVKM. The V segment lost 1 base and the J segment 1 base; nucleotides outside the gene matches: 4. Everyone who took part was about 18 to 89 years old, and they came from fewer than 25 US areas. Donors were grouped by their self-reported clinical history.

The TCR originated in a woman in her forties with acute COVID-19. What was sequenced was PBMCs or T cells enriched from blood (not recorded which). The chain joins TRBV28 to TRBJ1-5; 7 bases line up with TRBD1. The CDR3 DNA follows: TGTGCCAGCAGTTTATTCAGGGGGGAAAGCAATCAGCCCCAGCATTTT. This encodes CASSLFRGESNQPQHF.